This T cell receptor beta chain comes out of a study of blood T cell repertoires in COVID-19. Study at large: Sites in the United States, Italy and Spain provided acute and convalescent COVID-19 samples. PBMCs, B-cell-depleted T cells, or T cells were the source of the cDNA or gDNA that made up the material.

In the source study's methods: Nucleated cell number was recorded as an estimate derived from reference gene primer amplification. The assay was immunoSEQ multiplex PCR, and TCRdb's table has in-frame clones only and misses some. V and J calls and clone size come straight from that table; D and trimming were deduced from the DNA. The table includes approximately 150,000 clones, around 90% detected once. Patients in Seattle were enrolled during active infection, then followed longitudinally. The CDR3 contains 18 residues. V shed 4 bases and J 9 bases; nucleotides not matched to a gene: 18. The germline V gene encodes CDR1 SGDLS and CDR2 YYNGEE.

Material: peripheral blood. This TCR came from a woman of 80 years or more with COVID-19, enrolled during active disease. V and J are TRBV9 and TRBJ1-6, with 8 bases identical to TRBD1. The CDR3 spells CASSSHPLLGQGGSPLHF. The CDR3, as DNA: TGTGCCAGCAGCTCCCATCCCCTTCTAGGACAGGGCGGTTCACCCCTCCACTTT.